A selection of T cell receptor beta chains follows, all from one sample in a study of blood T cell repertoires in COVID-19. Method: immunoSEQ multiplex PCR; TCRdb's copy keeps in-frame clones and lacks some. The sample contains about 210,000 clones, roughly 78% of which appear only once. The source material was peripheral blood. The receptors shown here come from a woman between 40 and 50 years old with acute or convalescent COVID-19. Both conserved end residues are part of each CDR3. A D gene is named only where the DNA matches it firmly. Some rows have no size entry. The others give once, few or many, or a class for an expanded clone.

CDR3: CASGLRTGWEETQYF; DNA: TGTGCTAGTGGTTTGCGGACAGGGTGGGAAGAGACCCAGTACTTC; size: -; J: TRBJ2-5; V: TRBV12-5; D: TRBD1
CDR3: CASSIPAGTSGRATKNIQYF; DNA: TGTGCCAGTAGTATCCCCGCGGGGACTAGCGGGAGGGCCACCAAAAACATTCAGTACTTC; size: -; J: TRBJ2-4; V: TRBV19; D: TRBD2
CDR3: CASSPGQKGSYEQYF; DNA: TGTGCCAGCAGCCCTGGACAGAAAGGTTCCTACGAGCAGTACTTC; size: -; J: TRBJ2-7; V: TRBV9; D: -
CDR3: CASSYSNAAGSYEQYF; DNA: TGTGCCAGCAGTTACTCGAACGCGGCGGGATCCTACGAGCAGTACTTC; size: once; J: TRBJ2-7; V: TRBV6-5; D: -
CDR3: CASSLVSGSHEQFF; DNA: TGTGCCAGCAGCTTGGTCTCAGGGTCCCATGAGCAGTTCTTC; size: -; J: TRBJ2-1; V: TRBV11-3; D: -
CDR3: CSVGTGLHGYTF; DNA: TGCAGCGTTGGGACAGGGCTGCATGGCTACACCTTC; size: -; J: TRBJ1-2; V: TRBV29-1; D: TRBD1
CDR3: CASSDSHSGANVLTF; DNA: TGTGCCAGCAGTGACTCACACTCTGGGGCCAACGTCCTGACTTTC; size: -; J: TRBJ2-6; V: TRBV6-4; D: -
CDR3: CSVYGDKNVYTF; DNA: TGCAGCGTTTACGGGGACAAAAATGTCTACACCTTC; size: -; J: TRBJ1-2; V: TRBV29-1; D: -
CDR3: CASSLTGAEQYF; DNA: TGTGCCAGCAGCTTAACAGGTGCGGAGCAGTACTTC; size: -; J: TRBJ2-7; V: TRBV13; D: -
CDR3: CASIPAQGAYHEQFF; DNA: TGTGCCAGCATTCCAGCACAGGGGGCTTATCATGAGCAGTTCTTC; size: -; J: TRBJ2-1; V: TRBV6-5; D: TRBD1
CDR3: CASSEDSHRGGNTIYF; DNA: TGTGCCAGCAGCGAGGACAGTCATAGAGGAGGAAACACCATATATTTT; size: few; J: TRBJ1-3; V: TRBV5-4; D: -